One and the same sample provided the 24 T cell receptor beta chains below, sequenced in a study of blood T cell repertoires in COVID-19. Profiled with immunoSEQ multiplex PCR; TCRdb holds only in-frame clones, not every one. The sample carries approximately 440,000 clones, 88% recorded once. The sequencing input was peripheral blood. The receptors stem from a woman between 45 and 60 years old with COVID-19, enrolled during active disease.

The CDR3 region is CASSVNPSGGDSYNEQFF. Written as DNA, the CDR3 is TGTGCCAGCAGCGTAAACCCTAGCGGGGGAGACTCCTACAATGAGCAGTTCTTC. The chain has TRBV9 and TRBJ2-1; TRBD2 matches 10 bases. The V and J ends lost 1 base and 0 bases, in that order; junction bases with no gene match: 7. CDR3 size: 18 residues. Germline values: CDR1 SGDLS, CDR2 YYNGEE.

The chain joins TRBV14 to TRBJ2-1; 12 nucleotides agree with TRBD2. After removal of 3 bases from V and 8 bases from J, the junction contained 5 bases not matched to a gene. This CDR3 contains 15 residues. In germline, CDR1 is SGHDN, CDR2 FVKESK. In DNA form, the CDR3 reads TGTGCCAGCAGCCAGCTAGCGGGGGGGATTGATGAGCAGTTCTTC. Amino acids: CASSQLAGGIDEQFF.

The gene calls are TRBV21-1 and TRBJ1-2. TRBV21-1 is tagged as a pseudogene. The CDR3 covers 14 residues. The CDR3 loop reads CASFAGSLFKGYTF. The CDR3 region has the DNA TGTGCCAGCTTCGCCGGGTCCCTGTTTAAAGGCTACACCTTC.

CDR3 DNA: TGTGCCAGTAGTTCCGGGACAGGGGGCGAGACCCAGTACTTC. Translation gives CASSSGTGGETQYF. The genes are TRBV19 and TRBJ2-5, with 12 bases fitting TRBD1. Germline V gene sequence: CDR1 LNHDA, CDR2 SQIVND (reference sequence). The length of the CDR3 is 14 residues. V lost 5 bases, J lost 5 bases, and 3 bases stayed unmatched.

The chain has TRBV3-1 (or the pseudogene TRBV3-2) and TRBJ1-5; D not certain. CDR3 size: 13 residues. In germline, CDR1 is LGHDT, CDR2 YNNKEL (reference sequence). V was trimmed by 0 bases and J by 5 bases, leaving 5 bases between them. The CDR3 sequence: CASSQEADQPQHF. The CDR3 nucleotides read TGTGCCAGCAGCCAAGAGGCTGATCAGCCCCAGCATTTT.

The CDR3 region is CASSEFYRNYNSPLHF. The CDR3, as DNA: TGCGCCAGCAGTGAGTTCTACAGAAACTATAATTCACCCCTCCACTTT. V and J are TRBV10-2 and TRBJ1-6; D remains unclear. Germline-derived CDR1 and CDR2 are WSHSY and SAAADI. This CDR3 has 16 amino acids. Trimming left V 1 base short and J 3 bases short, with 10 bases between.

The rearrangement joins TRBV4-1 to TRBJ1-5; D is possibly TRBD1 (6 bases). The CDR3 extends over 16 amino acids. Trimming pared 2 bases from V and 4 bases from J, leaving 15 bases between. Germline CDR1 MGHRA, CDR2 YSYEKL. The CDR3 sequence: CASSQLTGGGNQPQHF. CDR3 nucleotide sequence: TGCGCCAGCAGCCAACTGACGGGAGGGGGAAATCAGCCCCAGCATTTT.

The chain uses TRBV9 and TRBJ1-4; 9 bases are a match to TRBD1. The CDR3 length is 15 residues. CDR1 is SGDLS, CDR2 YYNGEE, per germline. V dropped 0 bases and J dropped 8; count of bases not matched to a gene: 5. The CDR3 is CASSVAGTGFEKLFF. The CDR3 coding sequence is TGTGCCAGCAGCGTAGCTGGGACAGGGTTCGAAAAACTGTTTTTT.

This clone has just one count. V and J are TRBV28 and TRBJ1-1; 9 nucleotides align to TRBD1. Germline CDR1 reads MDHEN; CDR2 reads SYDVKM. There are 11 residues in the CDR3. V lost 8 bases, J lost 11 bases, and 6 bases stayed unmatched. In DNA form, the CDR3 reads TGTGCCAGCGAAACAGGGGGCCCGGCTTTCTTT. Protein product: CASETGGPAFF.

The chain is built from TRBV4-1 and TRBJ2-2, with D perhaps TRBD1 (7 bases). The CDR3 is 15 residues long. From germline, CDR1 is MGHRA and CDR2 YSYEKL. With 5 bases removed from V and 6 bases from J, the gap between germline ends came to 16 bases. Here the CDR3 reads CASSFPDREAGELFF. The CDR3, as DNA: TGCGCCAGCAGCTTTCCCGACAGGGAGGCCGGGGAGCTGTTTTTT.

Here the CDR3 DNA reads TGTGCCAGTGCCATTCGGGACACTTATGGCTACACCTTC. Translating it yields CASAIRDTYGYTF. The chain links TRBV7-9 to TRBJ1-2, with D perhaps matching TRBD1 (6 bases). Germline V lookup: CDR1 SEHNR, CDR2 FQNEAQ (reference sequence). V dropped 9 bases and J dropped 5 bases, with 16 bases sitting between them. This CDR3 region has 13 residues.

CDR3 nucleotides: TGTGCCAGCAGCTTAACAGGCCTTCACACAGATACGCAGTATTTT. It encodes CASSLTGLHTDTQYF. The rearrangement links TRBV7-2 to TRBJ2-3, with D maybe TRBD1 (5 bases). Germline CDR1 is SGHTA and CDR2 is FQGNSA. The CDR3 totals 15 residues. The V end lost 2 bases, the J end lost 2 bases, and 11 bases lay between the germline ends. Full variable domain (remainder filled in from reference TRBV7-2 and TRBJ2-3): GAGVSQSPSNKVTEKGKDVELRCDPISGHTALYWYRQSLGQGLEFLIYFQGNSAPDKSGLPSDRFSAERTGGSVSTLTIQRTQQEDSAVYLCASSLTGLHTDTQYFGPGTRLTVL.

CDR3 loop: CSSLSATGTPTQYF. The CDR3 DNA is TGCAGCTCCTTATCCGCGACAGGGACACCGACCCAGTACTTC. The V call is TRBV29-1, the J call TRBJ2-5; the match to TRBD1 covers 7 bases. The CDR3 extends over 14 amino acids. Unmatched junction bases numbered 16, after V lost 8 bases and J lost 7 bases. Per germline, CDR1 SQVTM and CDR2 ANQGSEA.

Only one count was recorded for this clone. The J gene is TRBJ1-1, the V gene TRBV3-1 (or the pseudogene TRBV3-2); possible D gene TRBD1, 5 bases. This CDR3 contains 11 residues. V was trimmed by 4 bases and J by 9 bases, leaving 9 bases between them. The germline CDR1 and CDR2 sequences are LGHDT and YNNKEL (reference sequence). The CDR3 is CASSLGLQAFF. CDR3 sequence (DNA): TGTGCCAGCAGCCTGGGACTACAAGCTTTCTTT.

DNA for the CDR3: TGTGCCAGCAGTTTCCTGAGGGCAGGAATCCTCTTCAACTATGGCTACACCTTC. It specifies CASSFLRAGILFNYGYTF. The rearrangement links TRBV27 to TRBJ1-2; the D is unclear. The CDR3 runs to 18 residues. The germline gives CDR1 MNHEY, CDR2 SMNVEV (reference sequence). V shed 3 bases and J shed 2 bases, with 22 bases lying between them.

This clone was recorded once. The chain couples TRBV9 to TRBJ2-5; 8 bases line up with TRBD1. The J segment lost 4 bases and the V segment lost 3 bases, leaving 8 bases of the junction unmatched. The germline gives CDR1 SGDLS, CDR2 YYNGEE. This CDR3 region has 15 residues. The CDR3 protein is CASSAHPGQVETQYF. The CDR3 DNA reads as TGTGCCAGCAGCGCCCACCCGGGACAGGTAGAGACCCAGTACTTC.

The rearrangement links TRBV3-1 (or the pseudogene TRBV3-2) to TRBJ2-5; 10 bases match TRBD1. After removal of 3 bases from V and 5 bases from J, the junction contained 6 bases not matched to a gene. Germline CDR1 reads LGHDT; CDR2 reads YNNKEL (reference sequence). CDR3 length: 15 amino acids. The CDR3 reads CASSHATGGKETQYF. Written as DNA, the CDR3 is TGTGCCAGCAGCCATGCGACAGGGGGCAAGGAGACCCAGTACTTC.

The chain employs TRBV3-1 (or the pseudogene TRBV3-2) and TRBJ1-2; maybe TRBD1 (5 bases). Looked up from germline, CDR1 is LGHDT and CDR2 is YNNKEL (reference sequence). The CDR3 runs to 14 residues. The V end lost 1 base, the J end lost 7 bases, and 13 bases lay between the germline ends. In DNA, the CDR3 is TGTGCCAGCAGCCAAGCGAAGGGGTCTGCTGGCTACACCTTC. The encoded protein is CASSQAKGSAGYTF.

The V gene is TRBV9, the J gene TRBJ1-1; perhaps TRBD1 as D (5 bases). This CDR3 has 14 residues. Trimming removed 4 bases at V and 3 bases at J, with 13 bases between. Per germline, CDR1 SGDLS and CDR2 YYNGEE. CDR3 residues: CASSPTDIYTEAFF. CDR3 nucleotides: TGTGCCAGCAGCCCCACGGACATTTACACTGAAGCTTTCTTT.

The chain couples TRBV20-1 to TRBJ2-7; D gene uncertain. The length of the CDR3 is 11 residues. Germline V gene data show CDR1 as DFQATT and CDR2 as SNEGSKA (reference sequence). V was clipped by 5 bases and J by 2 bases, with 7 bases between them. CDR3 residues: CSAYGAYEQYF. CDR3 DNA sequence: TGCAGTGCTTATGGAGCCTACGAGCAGTACTTC.

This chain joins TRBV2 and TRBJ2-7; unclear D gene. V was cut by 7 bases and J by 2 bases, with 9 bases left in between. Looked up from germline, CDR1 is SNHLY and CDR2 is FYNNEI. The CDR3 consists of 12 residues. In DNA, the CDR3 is TGTGCCAGCAAATCAGTCGCCTACGAGCAGTACTTC. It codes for CASKSVAYEQYF.

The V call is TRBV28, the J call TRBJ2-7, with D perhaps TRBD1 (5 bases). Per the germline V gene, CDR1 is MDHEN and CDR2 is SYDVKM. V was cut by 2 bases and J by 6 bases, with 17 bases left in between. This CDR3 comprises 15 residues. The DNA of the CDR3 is TGTGCCAGCAGTTTAAAGGCGCAGGGTCGGCGCGAGCAGTACTTC. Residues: CASSLKAQGRREQYF. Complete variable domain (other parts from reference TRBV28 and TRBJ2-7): DVKVTQSSRYLVKRTGEKVFLECVQDMDHENMFWYRQDPGLGLRLIYFSYDVKMKEKGDIPEGYSVSREKKERFSLILESASTNQTSMYLCASSLKAQGRREQYFGPGTRLTVT.

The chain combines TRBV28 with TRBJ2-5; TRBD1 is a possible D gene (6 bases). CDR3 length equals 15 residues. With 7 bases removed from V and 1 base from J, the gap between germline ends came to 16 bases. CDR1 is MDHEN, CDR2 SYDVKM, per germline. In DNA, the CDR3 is TGTGCCAGCACCCCGACGGGACACATCCAAGAGACCCAGTACTTC. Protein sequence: CASTPTGHIQETQYF.

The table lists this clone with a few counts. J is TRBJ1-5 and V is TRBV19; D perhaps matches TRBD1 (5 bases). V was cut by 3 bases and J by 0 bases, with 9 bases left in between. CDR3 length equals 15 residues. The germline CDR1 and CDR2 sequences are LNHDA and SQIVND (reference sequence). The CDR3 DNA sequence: TGTGCCAGTAGTATCCCAGGGCATAGCAATCAGCCCCAGCATTTT. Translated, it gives CASSIPGHSNQPQHF.